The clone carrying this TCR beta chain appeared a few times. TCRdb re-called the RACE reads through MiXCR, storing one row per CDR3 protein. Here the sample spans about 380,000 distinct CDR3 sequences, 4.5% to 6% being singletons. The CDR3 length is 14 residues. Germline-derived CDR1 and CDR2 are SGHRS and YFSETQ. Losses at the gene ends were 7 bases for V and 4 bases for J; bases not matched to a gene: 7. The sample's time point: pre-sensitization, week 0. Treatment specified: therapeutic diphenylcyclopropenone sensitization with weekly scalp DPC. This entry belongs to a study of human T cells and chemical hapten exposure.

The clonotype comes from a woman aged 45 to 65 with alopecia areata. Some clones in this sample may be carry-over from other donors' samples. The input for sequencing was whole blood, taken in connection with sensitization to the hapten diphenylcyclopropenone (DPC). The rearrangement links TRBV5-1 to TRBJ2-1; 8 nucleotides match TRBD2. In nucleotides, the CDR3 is TGCGCCAGCCGCCGGGAGGGATCTTACAATGAGCAGTTCTTC. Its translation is CASRREGSYNEQFF.